The clone carrying this T cell receptor beta chain has a count of ten or more. The sample belongs to a study of early T cells in non-severe SARS-CoV-2 infection. CDR3 length equals 16 residues. In germline, CDR1 is SGHTA, CDR2 FQGNSA. J was trimmed by 5 bases and V by 1 base; bases with no gene match: 7. TCRdb itself ran the 5' RACE reads through MiXCR, one entry per CDR3 protein. The sample consists of 40,000 to 45,000 distinct CDR3 sequences, roughly 4.7% of them appearing once. The receptor was isolated from an adult who was a healthcare worker with PCR-confirmed SARS-CoV-2 infection or an uninfected control (not recorded which). The sequenced sample consisted of whole blood. The chain joins TRBV7-2 to TRBJ1-4; 7 nucleotides align to TRBD1. CDR3 in DNA: TGTGCCAGCAGCTTAGGGTCGGGACAGCGGAATGAAAAACTGTTTTTT. Encoded protein: CASSLGSGQRNEKLFF.